These 32 T cell receptor beta chains were sequenced from one sample in a study of blood T cell repertoires in COVID-19. The data were produced by immunoSEQ multiplex PCR, yet TCRdb's version contains in-frame clones alone and is incomplete. The sample carries approximately 260,000 clones, 80% to 90% recorded once. Source material: peripheral blood. These receptors were taken from a woman aged 65 to 85 with COVID-19, enrolled during active disease.

The chain combines TRBV6-5 with TRBJ1-2; TRBD1 matches at 7 bases. Unmatched junction bases numbered 2, after V lost 6 bases and J lost 4 bases. Germline loops: CDR1 MNHEY, CDR2 SVGAGI. The CDR3 spans 12 residues. DNA for the CDR3: TGTGCCAGCAGAAGGACAGGCTATGGCTACACCTTC. As protein: CASRRTGYGYTF.

The rearrangement joins TRBV5-1 to TRBJ2-3, with D unclear. Per the germline V gene, CDR1 is SGHRS and CDR2 is YFSETQ. CDR3 size: 15 residues. V gave up 0 bases and J gave up 1 base, with 9 bases separating them. In DNA form, the CDR3 reads TGCGCCAGCAGCTTGGCCGGCAGGCGCACAGATACGCAGTATTTT. Its translation: CASSLAGRRTDTQYF.

This clone was seen only a few times. The chain recombines TRBV11-3 with TRBJ1-2; D is possibly TRBD1 (6 bases). The CDR3 sequence is 14 residues long. V was clipped by 1 base and J by 6 bases, with 12 bases between them. Germline V gene lookup returns CDR1 SGHNT and CDR2 YENEEA. CDR3 sequence reads: CASSLANREHGYTF. In nucleotides, the CDR3 is TGTGCCAGCAGCTTAGCTAACAGGGAACATGGCTACACCTTC.

This chain uses TRBV3-1 (or the pseudogene TRBV3-2) with TRBJ1-5; 9 nucleotides align to TRBD1. Looked up from germline, CDR1 is LGHDT and CDR2 is YNNKEL (reference sequence). CDR3 size: 16 residues. Unmatched junction bases numbered 3, after V lost 2 bases and J lost 1 base. The CDR3 coding sequence is TGTGCCAGCAGCCAACACGGACAGGGGAGCAATCAGCCCCAGCATTTT. Protein: CASSQHGQGSNQPQHF.

This chain joins TRBV4-1 and TRBJ2-1, with TRBD2 matching 12 bases. Looked up from germline, CDR1 is MGHRA and CDR2 is YSYEKL. The ends lost 7 bases at V and 7 bases at J; junction bases unmatched: 5. This CDR3 comprises 14 residues. The CDR3: CASKRLAGGNEQFF. CDR3 DNA: TGCGCCAGCAAGCGCCTAGCGGGAGGGAATGAGCAGTTCTTC.

The chain couples TRBV27 to TRBJ2-7; D might be TRBD2 (6 bases). The CDR3 has 15 residues. With 1 base removed from V and 3 bases from J, the gap between germline ends came to 13 bases. CDR1 and CDR2 from the germline V gene are MNHEY and SMNVEV (reference sequence). The CDR3 loop is CASSLLPGSDYEQYF. CDR3 DNA sequence: TGTGCCAGCAGTTTATTACCCGGGAGTGACTACGAGCAGTACTTC.

The V and J genes are TRBV6-1 and TRBJ1-2; the D gene is possibly TRBD1 (5 bases). V was trimmed by 2 bases and J by 7 bases, leaving 11 bases between them. Germline CDR1 reads MNHNS; CDR2 reads SASEGT. This CDR3 has 13 residues. CDR3: CASSEYQGSGYTF. CDR3 sequence (DNA): TGTGCCAGCAGTGAATACCAGGGTTCTGGCTACACCTTC.

CDR3 sequence reads: CASGPGVSNQPQHF. CDR3 sequence (DNA): TGTGCTAGTGGTCCGGGAGTTAGCAATCAGCCCCAGCATTTT. The chain employs TRBV12-5 and TRBJ1-5; D unresolved. CDR3 length: 14 amino acids. Germline loops: CDR1 LGHNT, CDR2 FRNRAP. V gave up 5 bases and J gave up 0 bases, with 8 bases separating them.

This clone was seen a few times. The chain couples TRBV10-1 to TRBJ2-7, with TRBD2 matching 8 bases. The CDR3 runs 14 residues. Germline loops: CDR1 WNHNN, CDR2 SYGVQD (reference sequence). With V trimmed by 0 bases and J by 3 bases, 1 base remained unmatched. The CDR3 DNA reads TGCGCCAGCAGTGAGTCTGCGGGAGGCTACGAGCAGTACTTC. This gives the protein CASSESAGGYEQYF.

This clone was counted a single time. V gene TRBV24-1 combines with J gene TRBJ2-2, with 8 bases aligning to TRBD1. CDR3 size: 19 residues. Germline values: CDR1 KGHDR, CDR2 SFDVKD. V was clipped by 1 base and J by 0 bases; unmatched bases: 9. The CDR3 sequence: CATSDLTPGTGANTGELFF. Written as DNA, the CDR3 is TGTGCCACCAGTGATTTAACACCGGGGACAGGCGCGAACACCGGGGAGCTGTTTTTT.

The rearrangement links TRBV6-5 to TRBJ2-3; 9 bases match TRBD1. Germline loops: CDR1 MNHEY, CDR2 SVGAGI. V was clipped by 8 bases and J by 2 bases; unmatched bases: 5. CDR3 length: 14 residues. The CDR3 protein is CASGGTGITDTQYF. As DNA, the CDR3 is TGTGCCAGCGGGGGGACAGGGATCACAGATACGCAGTATTTT.

The chain recombines TRBV14 with TRBJ2-4, with D possibly matching TRBD2 (6 bases). Germline lookup yields CDR1 SGHDN and CDR2 FVKESK. The V end was cut by 3 bases, the J end by 5 bases, with 17 bases between. This CDR3 region has 16 residues. The CDR3 sequence: CASSHGGQTRENIQYF. In DNA, the CDR3 is TGTGCCAGCAGCCACGGTGGGCAGACTAGGGAAAACATTCAGTACTTC.

The chain combines TRBV6-6 with TRBJ1-1, with 7 bases fitting TRBD1. The CDR3 extends over 12 amino acids. From germline, CDR1 is MNHNY and CDR2 SVGAGI (reference sequence). V dropped 7 bases and J dropped 5; count of bases not matched to a gene: 4. The CDR3 spells CASKRQGTEAFF. In nucleotides, the CDR3 is TGTGCCAGCAAAAGACAGGGAACTGAAGCTTTCTTT.

About this clone itself: Other nucleotide sequences from this sample produce the same CDR3. This sequence joins TRBV6-2 or TRBV6-3 and TRBJ2-1; 12 nucleotides line up with TRBD2. The V and J ends lost 1 base and 2 bases, in that order; junction bases with no gene match: 3. CDR1 and CDR2 (germline): MNHEY, SVGEGT. This CDR3 contains 17 residues. The CDR3 DNA is TGTGCCAGCAGTTACTTCAGGACTAGCGGGACCTACAATGAGCAGTTCTTC. Translating gives CASSYFRTSGTYNEQFF.

This rearrangement joins TRBV4-1 to TRBJ1-5, with D possibly matching TRBD1 (5 bases). CDR1 and CDR2 from the germline V gene are MGHRA and YSYEKL. V dropped 6 bases and J dropped 0 bases, with 12 bases sitting between them. CDR3 length equals 15 residues. The CDR3 is CASSRQGNSNQPQHF. CDR3 nucleotides: TGCGCCAGCAGTCGCCAGGGAAATAGCAATCAGCCCCAGCATTTT.

This clone occurred a few times. CDR3: CASSETPNSPLHF. CDR3 nucleotide sequence: TGTGCCAGCAGTGAAACACCCAATTCACCCCTCCACTTT. The genes are TRBV2 and TRBJ1-6; D unresolved. This CDR3 contains 13 residues. Trimming pared 2 bases from V and 7 bases from J, leaving 6 bases between. Germline loops: CDR1 SNHLY, CDR2 FYNNEI. Together with reference TRBV2 and TRBJ1-6, the CDR3 gives the full variable domain: EPEVTQTPSHQVTQMGQEVILRCVPISNHLYFYWYRQILGQKVEFLVSFYNNEISEKSEIFDDQFSVERPDGSNFTLKIRSTKLEDSAMYFCASSETPNSPLHFGNGTRLTVT.

The chain uses TRBV24-1 and TRBJ2-1; 7 bases fit TRBD1. The CDR3 sequence is 15 residues long. Germline CDR1 and CDR2: KGHDR and SFDVKD. V shed 3 bases and J 2 bases; nucleotides not matched to a gene: 3. The CDR3 DNA is TGTGCCACCAGTGATCCGGGACAGACCTACAATGAGCAGTTCTTC. This translates into CATSDPGQTYNEQFF.

The chain employs TRBV7-9 and TRBJ1-5; 9 positions match TRBD1. V lost 4 bases, J lost 3 bases, and 13 bases stayed unmatched. This CDR3 region has 18 residues. CDR1 SEHNR and CDR2 FQNEAQ come from the germline V gene (reference sequence). The CDR3 nucleotides read TGTGCCAGCAGCTGGGGGGCCGGGACAGGGAGGACCAATCAGCCCCAGCATTTT. Translated, it gives CASSWGAGTGRTNQPQHF.

The chain recombines TRBV9 with TRBJ2-7; 8 bases are shared with TRBD2. The CDR3 has 14 amino acids. Trimming took 7 bases from V and 2 from J; bases not matched to a gene: 8. In germline, CDR1 is SGDLS, CDR2 YYNGEE. The CDR3 region has the DNA TGTGCCAGCGCGGGGGGTAGCGCTACCTACGAGCAGTACTTC. Translating it yields CASAGGSATYEQYF.

The chain has TRBV6-5 and TRBJ1-1; 7 bases fit TRBD1. V was pared by 2 bases and J by 4 bases, with 10 bases of the junction left unmatched. This CDR3 is built from 16 residues. Germline loops: CDR1 MNHEY, CDR2 SVGAGI. CDR3 DNA sequence: TGTGCCAGCAGTTACGGGACAGTAAATAGTGGCACTGAAGCTTTCTTT. Its protein is CASSYGTVNSGTEAFF.

This clone was found once. The V call is TRBV11-3, the J call TRBJ2-2; possibly TRBD2 for D (6 bases). CDR3 length: 12 residues. Trimming cost V 4 bases and J 8 bases, with 8 bases left between them. The germline V gene encodes CDR1 SGHNT and CDR2 YENEEA. The CDR3 here is CASSWGGGELFF. CDR3 coding DNA: TGTGCCAGCAGCTGGGGAGGAGGGGAGCTGTTTTTT.

V usage is TRBV7-9 and J usage is TRBJ2-5, with a possible D match to TRBD2 (5 bases). This CDR3 has 16 amino acids. Germline V lookup: CDR1 SEHNR, CDR2 FQNEAQ (reference sequence). Between the trimmed V and J ends, which lost 4 bases and 0 bases, there was a span of 15 bases. In DNA form, the CDR3 reads TGTGCCAGCAGCTCACGACCCCCGGGGTACCAAGAGACCCAGTACTTC. This encodes CASSSRPPGYQETQYF.

The rearrangement joins TRBV5-1 to TRBJ1-4; the D is unclear. Trimming pared 1 base from V and 0 bases from J, leaving 7 bases between. This CDR3 region has 15 residues. Germline CDR1 SGHRS, CDR2 YFSETQ. CDR3 region: CASSLPEATNEKLFF. The DNA of the CDR3 is TGCGCCAGCAGCTTGCCAGAAGCAACTAATGAAAAACTGTTTTTT.

The rearrangement joins TRBV27 to TRBJ1-2; 7 bases fit TRBD1. CDR3 length: 15 residues. V shed 2 bases and J 5 bases; nucleotides not matched to a gene: 8. Germline CDR1 MNHEY, CDR2 SMNVEV (reference sequence). CDR3 region: CASSLHGPTGYGYTF. DNA for the CDR3: TGTGCCAGCAGTTTACACGGACCGACAGGGTATGGCTACACCTTC.

This clone was recorded at least ten times. The chain links TRBV5-6 to TRBJ1-2; unclear D gene. Germline V lookup: CDR1 SGHDT, CDR2 YYEEEE. There are 15 residues in the CDR3. Trimming left V 4 bases short and J 4 bases short, with 17 bases between. CDR3 region: CASSRRPAGSYGYTF. In nucleotides, the CDR3 is TGTGCCAGCAGCCGGCGGCCAGCGGGCAGCTATGGCTACACCTTC. Drawing the rest from reference TRBV5-6 and TRBJ1-2, the complete variable domain is DAGVTQSPTHLIKTRGQQVTLRCSPKSGHDTVSWYQQALGQGPQFIFQYYEEEERQRGNFPDRFSGHQFPNYSSELNVNALLLGDSALYLCASSRRPAGSYGYTFGSGTRLTVV.

The gene calls are TRBV14 and TRBJ1-2, with D perhaps matching TRBD1 (6 bases). The germline V gene encodes CDR1 SGHDN and CDR2 FVKESK. V was pared by 4 bases and J by 3 bases, with 12 bases between. The length of the CDR3 is 14 residues. The CDR3 sequence: CASSPGQTYYGYTF. The CDR3 bases are TGTGCCAGCAGCCCCGGACAGACCTACTATGGCTACACCTTC. The full variable domain, its missing parts supplied by reference TRBV14 and TRBJ1-2, is EAGVTQFPSHSVIEKGQTVTLRCDPISGHDNLYWYRRVMGKEIKFLLHFVKESKQDESGMPNNRFLAERTGGTYSTLKVQPAELEDSGVYFCASSPGQTYYGYTFGSGTRLTVV.

The chain combines TRBV28 with TRBJ1-5; 7 bases align to TRBD1. CDR3 size: 13 residues. Trimming at V came to 7 bases and at J to 9 bases, leaving 9 bases not matched to a gene. Germline loops: CDR1 MDHEN, CDR2 SYDVKM. This CDR3 reads CASTPDRVLPQHF. The DNA for the CDR3 is TGTGCCAGCACCCCAGACAGGGTTCTGCCCCAGCATTTT.

This rearrangement joins TRBV3-1 (or the pseudogene TRBV3-2) to TRBJ2-2; possibly TRBD2 for D (5 bases). CDR1 is LGHDT and CDR2 is YNNKEL in the germline V gene (reference sequence). Trimming took off 1 base at V and 3 bases at J, with 12 bases between the two ends. The CDR3 is made up of 16 amino acids. CDR3 region: CASSQGAAGDTGELFF. CDR3 bases: TGTGCCAGCAGCCAAGGGGCCGCGGGCGACACCGGGGAGCTGTTTTTT.

The chain recombines TRBV7-2 with TRBJ2-7, with TRBD2 matching over 10 bases. V shed 3 bases, J shed 3 bases, and the junction held 11 bases outside the gene matches. The CDR3 totals 17 residues. The V gene's germline CDR1 is SGHTA and CDR2 FQGNSA. CDR3 region: CASSFPITSGNLYEQYF. The CDR3 nucleotides read TGTGCCAGCAGCTTCCCGATTACTAGCGGGAACCTCTACGAGCAGTACTTC.

The chain combines TRBV2 with TRBJ1-3, with TRBD1 identical over 8 bases. With V trimmed by 9 bases and J by 0 bases, 4 bases remained unmatched. The CDR3 sequence is 14 residues long. The germline V gene encodes CDR1 SNHLY and CDR2 FYNNEI. Written as DNA, the CDR3 is TGTGCCAGGAAAGACAGGGGCTCTGGAAACACCATATATTTT. As protein: CARKDRGSGNTIYF. The variable domain in full, completed from reference TRBV2 and TRBJ1-3, reads EPEVTQTPSHQVTQMGQEVILRCVPISNHLYFYWYRQILGQKVEFLVSFYNNEISEKSEIFDDQFSVERPDGSNFTLKIRSTKLEDSAMYFCARKDRGSGNTIYFGEGSWLTVV.

This clone was seen a handful of times. The genes are TRBV30 and TRBJ1-6; 9 bases are shared with TRBD1. The CDR3 loop spans 14 amino acids. From germline, CDR1 is GTSNPN and CDR2 SVGIG (reference sequence). Unmatched junction bases numbered 6, after V lost 2 bases and J lost 10 bases. The CDR3 protein is CAWSHRGPSSPLHF. DNA of the CDR3: TGTGCCTGGAGTCACAGGGGGCCCTCATCACCCCTCCACTTT.

The chain couples TRBV15 to TRBJ2-7, with D tentatively TRBD2 (5 bases). This CDR3 comprises 13 residues. Germline V gives CDR1 LNHNV, CDR2 YYDKDF (reference sequence). The germline V and J ends were trimmed by 0 bases and 12 bases, with 15 bases remaining between them. The CDR3 region is CATSRDFTAAPYF. In nucleotides, the CDR3 is TGTGCCACCAGCAGAGATTTTACAGCGGCGCCGTACTTC.